These T cell receptor beta chains were read from a single sample in a study of control samples from healthy donors and cancer patients. Some clones are missing from TCRdb's copy, which holds only in-frame ones; the method was immunoSEQ multiplex PCR. The sample has about 46,000 clones, almost 90% seen once. The sample consisted of PBMCs. Receptor source: a man between 50 and 59 years old with head and neck cancer. Both conserved end residues are part of each CDR3.

j_gene | v_gene | CDR3aa
TRBJ1-1 | TRBV30 | CAWSVRDLKAFF
TRBJ2-1 | TRBV6-2/TRBV6-3 | CASSYLSVAGGFRDEQFF
TRBJ2-5 | TRBV28 | CASSPPPRLSSGRIGTQYF
TRBJ2-2 | TRBV5-1 | CASSLYWGGELFF
TRBJ1-6 | TRBV7-9 | CASSPGTANSPLHF
TRBJ2-7 | TRBV27 | CASSLFGAGDSYEQYF
TRBJ2-5 | TRBV6-6 | CASSYNPHRETQYF
TRBJ1-4 | TRBV9 | CASSVTGGDEEKLFF
TRBJ2-1 | TRBV3-1/TRBV3-2 | CASSQELAGGSNEQFF
TRBJ1-2 | TRBV15 | CATSIDRAANYGYTF
TRBJ1-5 | TRBV2 | CASREGWGSSQPQHF
TRBJ2-7 | TRBV4-1 | CASSQISRGYEQYF
TRBJ2-1 | TRBV5-4 | CASGGGPGEQFF
TRBJ1-2 | TRBV30 | CAWSGNRRDHGYTF
TRBJ2-2 | TRBV24-1 | CATRDNSNTGELFF
TRBJ2-7 | TRBV6-5 | CASRSVYEQYF
TRBJ1-2 | TRBV4-1 | CASSQGQGDGYTF
TRBJ2-7 | TRBV7-9 | CASSGLGGTAYEQYF
TRBJ2-1 | TRBV5-4 | CASSLAGGVNNEQFF